The rows below give T cell receptor beta chains drawn from one sample of a study of CD8+ T cells in alopecia areata. The data were produced by immunoSEQ multiplex PCR, yet TCRdb's version contains in-frame clones alone and is incomplete. The sample yields roughly 280,000 clones, approximately 60% seen once. Sequences were derived from CD4+ T cells sorted from blood, sampled between weeks 51 and 54, from a patient treated with tofacitinib. The receptors derive from a human donor with alopecia areata. Each CDR3 is given without its conserved first and last residue. The order of the fields is CDR3 protein, J gene, V gene.

SANRELTGELF	TRBJ2-2	TRBV29-1
ASSWTGPNQPQH	TRBJ1-5	TRBV7-2
SVDRNNYGYT	TRBJ1-2	TRBV29-1
ATNQGGASRGYT	TRBJ1-2	TRBV10-3
ASSYSPSRVEQY	TRBJ2-7	TRBV6-5
ASSPTGGIFGYT	TRBJ1-2	TRBV19
ASSIGRDAEQY	TRBJ2-7	TRBV19
SGREETQY	TRBJ2-5	TRBV29-1
ASSQDTAGGTDTQY	TRBJ2-3	TRBV4-3
ASSTGLAGPTDTQY	TRBJ2-3	TRBV7-9
ASAPEADTQY	TRBJ2-3	TRBV19
ASSKQRAAETQY	TRBJ2-5	TRBV11-2
ASSLAGQHQETQY	TRBJ2-5	TRBV7-2
ASSYGQGVRNSPLH	TRBJ1-6	TRBV6-6
ASSLVSDRGSPLH	TRBJ1-6	TRBV7-2
ASSEQGINTIY	TRBJ1-3	TRBV2
SADRTGELF	TRBJ2-2	TRBV29-1
ASSVRPPGVTYEQY	TRBJ2-7	TRBV5-1
ASSYEKDYGYT	TRBJ1-2	TRBV6-6
ASSSTQNTEAF	TRBJ1-1	TRBV18
ASSEGRNTEAF	TRBJ1-1	TRBV7-3
ASSQDPPTGEGNSPLH	TRBJ1-6	TRBV4-3
ASSNGLAGGSDTQY	TRBJ2-3	TRBV5-6
ASSQAPGQGALGEQY	TRBJ2-7	TRBV4-3
ASMAPQETQY	TRBJ2-5	TRBV6-1
ASSPLQTQY	TRBJ2-5	TRBV18
ASSLETNTGELF	TRBJ2-2	TRBV5-1
SVETQVNTEAF	TRBJ1-1	TRBV29-1
ASTEVSHGTQY	TRBJ2-5	TRBV10-2
ASSLVGTPYTGELF	TRBJ2-2	TRBV7-8
ASSSRGVSPLH	TRBJ1-6	TRBV7-2
ASSLVGGPGANVLT	TRBJ2-6	TRBV5-4
ASRQGADTQY	TRBJ2-3	TRBV7-9
ASSGDRYYII	TRBJ1-2	TRBV19
ASSQSGVDTQY	TRBJ2-3	TRBV16
ASSQNSPLH	TRBJ1-6	TRBV7-2
ASSYQLAGGNNEQF	TRBJ2-1	TRBV6-6
ASTERVNTEAF	TRBJ1-1	TRBV2
ASSLGLFRGTEAF	TRBJ1-1	TRBV7-2
AISESLLSSYNEQF	TRBJ2-1	TRBV10-3
ASSVLASGQETQY	TRBJ2-5	TRBV9
ASSPIDSYGYT	TRBJ1-2	TRBV2
ATSDQGTGAAEQY	TRBJ2-7	TRBV15
ASSRHGGASGELF	TRBJ2-2	TRBV11-2
SVGASYEQY	TRBJ2-7	TRBV29-1
ASSLEDRAEQY	TRBJ2-7	TRBV7-6
AWTLGTDTQY	TRBJ2-3	TRBV30
AIRGGTGGTDTQY	TRBJ2-3	TRBV10-3
ASSTPLSGANVLT	TRBJ2-6	TRBV5-1
SVRDREGETQY	TRBJ2-5	TRBV29-1
AWSGEGAF	TRBJ1-1	TRBV30